This TCR beta chain originates from a study of blood T cell repertoires in COVID-19. Patients at the Seattle site were enrolled during active infection and followed longitudinally. CDR1 is LNHDA, CDR2 SQIVND, per germline (reference sequence). V shed 5 bases and J 2 bases; nucleotides not matched to a gene: 6. The CDR3 sequence is 14 residues long. On this clone itself: Within the sample, other DNA sequences also encode this same CDR3.

Methods used by the authors: Using reference gene primer amplification, nucleated cell counts were estimated. Profiling relied on immunoSEQ multiplex PCR, and the TCRdb table lists in-frame clones only, not all of them. V and J calls and clone size are those listed in that table; D and trimming were worked out from the DNA. The sample consists of some 69,000 clones, 90% of them appearing once. The chain couples TRBV19 to TRBJ2-7; 7 bases align to TRBD1. The specimen was peripheral blood. The TCR sequence derives from a man between 50 and 59 years old with COVID-19, enrolled during active disease. The CDR3 region is CASSDRDRPYEQYF. The CDR3 nucleotides are TGTGCCAGTAGTGACCGGGACAGACCCTACGAGCAGTACTTC.